These 26 T cell receptor beta chains share one sample of origin, sequenced in a study of blood T cell repertoires in COVID-19. TCRdb's copy holds only in-frame clones and misses some; the assay was immunoSEQ multiplex PCR. The repertoire includes more than 150,000 clones, around 90% of them detected once, and 0.62% sits in the top ten. Sequenced: peripheral blood. All receptors derive from a man in his forties or fifties with acute or convalescent COVID-19.

This chain uses TRBV12-5 with TRBJ2-7; 7 bases map to TRBD1. Losses at the gene ends were 6 bases for V and 1 base for J; bases not matched to a gene: 3. The CDR3 loop spans 13 amino acids. CDR1 is LGHNT and CDR2 is FRNRAP in the germline V gene. CDR3 bases: TGTGCTAGTGGCCGGACAGGATCCTACGAGCAGTACTTC. Its translation is CASGRTGSYEQYF.

The chain recombines TRBV14 with TRBJ1-3; 7 bases align to TRBD1. Germline-derived CDR1 and CDR2 are SGHDN and FVKESK. This CDR3 spans 15 amino acids. V shed 1 base, J shed 2 bases, and the junction held 2 bases outside the gene matches. DNA for the CDR3: TGTGCCAGCAGCCAAGGAGGGGGCGCTGGAAACACCATATATTTT. This encodes CASSQGGGAGNTIYF.

The rearrangement joins TRBV5-1 to TRBJ2-1, with D possibly TRBD2 on 6 matching bases. Trimming took 4 bases from V and 4 from J, leaving 15 bases between them. Germline CDR1 SGHRS, CDR2 YFSETQ. The CDR3 runs 15 residues. The CDR3 protein is CASSLYGTLYNEQFF. CDR3 DNA: TGCGCCAGCAGCCTCTATGGGACTCTATACAATGAGCAGTTCTTC.

This chain uses TRBV19 with TRBJ2-1; 12 positions match TRBD2. The junction had 1 base not matched to a gene; V was cut back by 6 bases and J by 4 bases. Germline assignment: CDR1 LNHDA and CDR2 SQIVND (reference sequence). This CDR3 contains 14 residues. CDR3 residues: CASSGLAGYNEQFF. In nucleotides, the CDR3 is TGTGCCAGTAGCGGACTAGCGGGGTACAATGAGCAGTTCTTC. The whole variable domain, remainder taken from reference TRBV19 and TRBJ2-1, is DGGITQSPKYLFRKEGQNVTLSCEQNLNHDAMYWYRQDPGQGLRLIYYSQIVNDFQKGDIAEGYSVSREKKESFPLTVTSAQKNPTAFYLCASSGLAGYNEQFFGPGTRLTVL.

This clone showed up just once. J is TRBJ2-3 and V is TRBV10-3, with 8 bases fitting TRBD2. The germline V gene encodes CDR1 ENHRY and CDR2 SYGVKD. The CDR3 is 16 residues long. J was trimmed by 0 bases and V by 5 bases; bases with no gene match: 7. CDR3 protein: CAISSFSGASTDTQYF. As DNA, the CDR3 is TGTGCCATCAGTTCCTTTAGCGGGGCCAGCACAGATACGCAGTATTTT.

The chain has TRBV5-1 and TRBJ1-4, with D possibly matching TRBD1 (6 bases). Looked up from germline, CDR1 is SGHRS and CDR2 is YFSETQ. This CDR3 contains 17 residues. Trimming shortened V by 0 bases and J by 7 bases, and 19 bases separated the two germline ends. In DNA, the CDR3 is TGCGCCAGCAGCTTGGAGGGCCGGGGGGCGCCCGTTGAAAAACTGTTTTTT. Translating it yields CASSLEGRGAPVEKLFF.

The CDR3 nucleotides read TGTGCCAGCAGGCCGGACAGACTCGACCCGTACTATGGCTACACCTTC. It is translated as CASRPDRLDPYYGYTF. The chain recombines TRBV7-8 with TRBJ1-2; a possible D gene is TRBD1 (6 bases). The CDR3 length is 16 residues. V was cut by 6 bases and J by 3 bases, with 20 bases left in between. Per the germline V gene, CDR1 is SGHVS and CDR2 is FQNEAQ.

J is TRBJ1-2 and V is TRBV19, with a weak D call TRBD1 (5 bases). V lost 8 bases, J lost 5 bases, and 9 bases lay in between. Germline values: CDR1 LNHDA, CDR2 SQIVND (reference sequence). This CDR3 is built from 11 residues. Written as DNA, the CDR3 is TGTGCCAGTGGGGCCCAATATGGCTACACCTTC. Translated: CASGAQYGYTF.

The V and J genes are TRBV28 and TRBJ1-5; 9 bases line up with TRBD1. This CDR3 contains 15 residues. Per germline, CDR1 MDHEN and CDR2 SYDVKM. Trimming removed 6 bases from V and 5 bases from J; junction bases left unmatched: 8. This CDR3 reads CASRVPGQGYQPQHF. CDR3 DNA sequence: TGTGCCAGCAGAGTCCCGGGACAGGGTTATCAGCCCCAGCATTTT.

V gene TRBV5-1 combines with J gene TRBJ1-1, with 8 positions matching TRBD1. Germline assignment: CDR1 SGHRS and CDR2 YFSETQ. Trimming removed 1 base from V and 4 bases from J; junction bases left unmatched: 3. The CDR3 contains 14 residues. The CDR3 spells CASSLQGAATEAFF. The CDR3, as DNA: TGCGCCAGCAGCTTGCAGGGGGCGGCCACTGAAGCTTTCTTT.

The chain carries TRBV6-6 and TRBJ2-1, with 11 bases fitting TRBD2. The CDR3 extends over 13 amino acids. The V gene end was trimmed by 6 bases and the J gene end by 7 bases; junction bases not matched to a gene: 2. Germline CDR1 MNHNY, CDR2 SVGAGI (reference sequence). CDR3 coding DNA: TGTGCCAGCAGAACTAGCGGGAGTAATGAGCAGTTCTTC. Protein sequence: CASRTSGSNEQFF.

This sequence joins TRBV27 and TRBJ1-5, with 10 bases lining up with TRBD1. Germline trimming cut 4 bases from V and 4 bases from J; bases unmatched to any gene: 4. Germline V gives CDR1 MNHEY, CDR2 SMNVEV (reference sequence). The CDR3 length is 15 residues. The CDR3 nucleotides read TGTGCCAGCAGTTCCCTGGGACAGGGGAATCAGCCCCAGCATTTT. Translating gives CASSSLGQGNQPQHF.

The V gene is TRBV6-1, the J gene TRBJ1-2; TRBD1 matches 7 bases. V lost 2 bases and J lost 1; bases outside the gene matches: 4. The CDR3 consists of 15 residues. CDR1 and CDR2 from the germline V gene are MNHNS and SASEGT. The CDR3 nucleotides read TGTGCCAGCAGTGAAAGGCAGGGGGGTAACTATGGCTACACCTTC. This sequence encodes CASSERQGGNYGYTF.

V gene TRBV7-3 combines with J gene TRBJ2-1; 7 positions agree with TRBD1. V lost 3 bases to trimming and J lost 1 base; unmatched junction nucleotides: 3. CDR1 is SGHTA, CDR2 FQGTGA, per germline. The CDR3 runs to 15 residues. The CDR3 protein is CASSFGDRSYNEQFF. The DNA of the CDR3 is TGTGCCAGCAGCTTTGGGGACAGATCCTACAATGAGCAGTTCTTC.

V usage is TRBV2 and J usage is TRBJ2-3; tentative D call: TRBD1 (5 bases). V was pared by 8 bases and J by 2 bases, with 8 bases between. Germline loops: CDR1 SNHLY, CDR2 FYNNEI. The CDR3 covers 12 residues. The CDR3 loop reads CASGHNTDTQYF. For the CDR3, the DNA is TGTGCCAGCGGACATAACACAGATACGCAGTATTTT.

CDR3 region: CASSQDPPRTANTGELFF. CDR3 bases: TGTGCCAGCAGCCAAGATCCCCCCCGGACAGCGAACACCGGGGAGCTGTTTTTT. The rearrangement uses TRBV3-1 (or the pseudogene TRBV3-2) and TRBJ2-2; D might be TRBD1 (6 bases). V dropped 0 bases and J dropped 0 bases, with 14 bases sitting between them. CDR3 length equals 18 residues. Germline-derived CDR1 and CDR2 are LGHDT and YNNKEL (reference sequence).

The J gene is TRBJ2-3, the V gene TRBV13; the D gene is possibly TRBD2 (5 bases). Germline V gene sequence: CDR1 PRHDT, CDR2 FYEKMQ (reference sequence). V was trimmed by 1 base and J by 3 bases, leaving 8 bases between them. The CDR3 is 14 amino acids. In DNA form, the CDR3 reads TGTGCCAGCAGCTTAGCGAGAGGGACAGATACGCAGTATTTT. Encoded protein: CASSLARGTDTQYF.

This chain connects TRBV3-1 (or the pseudogene TRBV3-2) to TRBJ1-1, with D uncertain. V was pared by 1 base and J by 0 bases, with 12 bases between. Germline V gene sequence: CDR1 LGHDT, CDR2 YNNKEL (reference sequence). CDR3 length: 16 amino acids. CDR3 sequence (DNA): TGTGCCAGCAGCCAAGTCCTAGAGCCTATGAACACTGAAGCTTTCTTT. Residues: CASSQVLEPMNTEAFF.

V gene TRBV29-1 combines with J gene TRBJ1-1; the D gene is possibly TRBD1 (5 bases). The CDR3 is 12 residues long. Germline CDR1 and CDR2: SQVTM and ANQGSEA. Deletions cut 5 bases from V and 0 bases from J, with 7 bases between. The CDR3 spells CSVIGVNTEAFF. The CDR3 nucleotides are TGCAGCGTTATAGGGGTGAACACTGAAGCTTTCTTT.

This rearrangement joins TRBV4-1 to TRBJ1-5; tentative D call: TRBD1 (6 bases). Germline CDR1 MGHRA, CDR2 YSYEKL. The CDR3 sequence is 15 residues long. V was pared by 1 base and J by 9 bases, with 16 bases between. The CDR3 bases are TGCGCCAGCAGCCAAGTAGATGGCGGGGGCAGGCCCCAGCATTTT. Residues: CASSQVDGGGRPQHF.

There are a few counts of this clone. The gene calls are TRBV28 and TRBJ1-5, with unresolved D. CDR3 length equals 14 residues. V was trimmed by 3 bases and J by 1 base, leaving 7 bases between them. Germline V gene sequence: CDR1 MDHEN, CDR2 SYDVKM. The CDR3 reads CASSFRRSNQPQHF. DNA of the CDR3: TGTGCCAGCAGTTTCCGCAGAAGCAATCAGCCCCAGCATTTT.

The chain combines TRBV5-4 with TRBJ1-2; TRBD1 is a possible D gene (6 bases). The CDR3 runs to 14 residues. V was cut by 8 bases and J by 5 bases, with 19 bases left in between. CDR1 is SGHNT and CDR2 is YYREEE in the germline V gene (reference sequence). CDR3 coding DNA: TGTGCCAGTCAAACGCGGGGGGCGGGTTATGGCTACACCTTC. Amino acid sequence: CASQTRGAGYGYTF.

The chain employs TRBV5-1 and TRBJ2-1; 8 nucleotides line up with TRBD2. Germline-derived CDR1 and CDR2 are SGHRS and YFSETQ. This CDR3 is built from 16 residues. Trimming removed 0 bases from V and 3 bases from J; junction bases left unmatched: 5. This CDR3 is CASSLGAGGLYNEQFF. CDR3 coding DNA: TGCGCCAGCAGCTTGGGGGCGGGAGGCCTCTACAATGAGCAGTTCTTC.

The chain recombines TRBV3-1 (or the pseudogene TRBV3-2) with TRBJ1-3; D is ambiguous. Trimming stripped 2 bases from V and 4 bases from J, with 9 bases between. The germline V gene encodes CDR1 LGHDT and CDR2 YNNKEL (reference sequence). This CDR3 contains 14 residues. CDR3 DNA sequence: TGTGCCAGCAGCCAAAACCCGGGGGGAAACACCATATATTTT. Translated: CASSQNPGGNTIYF.

This rearrangement joins TRBV6-5 to TRBJ2-2, with D perhaps matching TRBD2 (6 bases). The V and J ends lost 0 bases and 5 bases respectively, with 10 bases between them. From germline, CDR1 is MNHEY and CDR2 SVGAGI. CDR3 size: 15 residues. In DNA, the CDR3 is TGTGCCAGCAGTTACTCATCGGGAGAGACCGGGGAGCTGTTTTTT. It encodes CASSYSSGETGELFF.

This clone was counted only a few times. The gene calls are TRBV30 and TRBJ1-6; TRBD1 matches at 7 bases. Trimming cost V 4 bases and J 7 bases; bases outside gene matches: 10. The CDR3 sequence is 15 residues long. Per the germline V gene, CDR1 is GTSNPN and CDR2 is SVGIG (reference sequence). The CDR3 sequence: CAWTVTGEGNSPLHF. CDR3 nucleotides: TGTGCCTGGACCGTAACAGGGGAAGGAAATTCACCCCTCCACTTT.